A selection of T cell receptor beta chains follows, all from one sample in a study of T cell clonotyping in hematopoietic cell transplantation. Repertoires were generated with immunoSEQ multiplex PCR, while TCRdb's copy carries only in-frame clones and drops some. The data show 14,000 or so clones, around 97% seen once. The sample in question was peripheral blood mononuclear cells, obtained 30 days after allogeneic stem cell transplant. The receptor source for this set is a female patient aged 50-59 years who had an allogeneic stem cell transplant from an unrelated donor, so T cells may come from the graft donor. Some clones in this sample may be carry-over from other donors' samples. CDR3s include the opening cysteine and the closing phenylalanine or tryptophan. The D gene is left open where the match is weak. Size is stated for part of the rows, as once, few or many counts, or as a class when the clone is expanded.

clone size,V gene,J gene,D gene,CDR3 protein,CDR3 DNA
-,TRBV27,TRBJ2-2,-,CASSNTGTANTGELFF,TGTGCCAGCAGTAATACCGGGACGGCGAACACCGGGGAGCTGTTTTTT
once,TRBV30,TRBJ1-5,-,CAWSDPYGRQNQPQHF,TGTGCCTGGAGTGACCCCTACGGACGGCAAAATCAGCCCCAGCATTTT
-,TRBV7-3,TRBJ2-1,-,CASSPGGRNEQFF,TGTGCCAGCAGCCCCGGCGGCCGGAATGAGCAGTTCTTC
-,TRBV6-1,TRBJ2-1,-,CASNRPPYNEQFF,TGTGCCAGCAACCGACCACCCTACAATGAGCAGTTCTTC
-,TRBV6-5,TRBJ1-1,-,CASSYSSPRDEAFF,TGTGCCAGCAGTTACTCTTCCCCTCGTGATGAAGCTTTCTTT
-,TRBV13,TRBJ1-3,TRBD1,CASSRQTGVGNTIYF,TGTGCCAGCAGCCGTCAGACAGGGGTCGGAAACACCATATATTTT
-,TRBV30,TRBJ1-1,-,CAWSSGGGGDFMNTEAFF,TGTGCCTGGAGCTCCGGCGGGGGCGGGGATTTCATGAACACTGAAGCTTTCTTT
-,TRBV11-2,TRBJ2-7,-,CASTPRRGYAQYF,TGTGCCAGCACCCCCCGGCGGGGTTACGCGCAGTACTTC
-,TRBV27,TRBJ2-7,-,CASIGQPPGYEQYF,TGTGCCAGCATCGGGCAGCCTCCCGGGTACGAGCAGTACTTC
-,TRBV19,TRBJ2-6,TRBD1,CASTHSGTVASGANVLTF,TGTGCCAGTACCCATTCCGGGACAGTAGCCTCTGGGGCCAACGTCCTGACTTTC
-,TRBV7-9,TRBJ2-2,TRBD1,CAHGGQGNTGELFF,TGTGCCCACGGGGGACAGGGGAACACCGGGGAGCTGTTTTTT
-,TRBV2,TRBJ1-4,-,CASSPGEYEKLFF,TGTGCCAGCAGCCCGGGTGAATACGAAAAACTGTTTTTT
-,TRBV11-2,TRBJ2-1,TRBD2,CASTPSGANNEQFF,TGTGCCAGCACACCTAGCGGGGCAAACAATGAGCAGTTCTTC
once,TRBV5-8,TRBJ1-5,TRBD1,CASSQGQTLNQPQHF,TGTGCCAGCAGCCAGGGACAGACCCTCAATCAGCCCCAGCATTTT
-,TRBV7-6,TRBJ1-5,TRBD1,CASSPLGQEGQPQHF,TGTGCCAGCAGCCCACTAGGACAGGAGGGCCAGCCCCAGCATTTT
-,TRBV30,TRBJ2-1,TRBD2,CAYTRGGLAYNEQFF,TGTGCCTACACGAGGGGCGGACTAGCTTACAATGAGCAGTTCTTC
-,TRBV18,TRBJ1-4,-,CASSPRLEGVGEKLFF,TGTGCCAGCTCACCACGTCTGGAAGGGGTTGGTGAAAAACTGTTTTTT
once,TRBV27,TRBJ2-7,-,CASSKDPLYEQYF,TGTGCCAGCAGTAAGGACCCACTCTATGAGCAGTACTTC
-,TRBV6-1,TRBJ1-1,TRBD1,CASSTGQGGTEAFF,TGTGCCAGCAGTACTGGACAGGGGGGAACTGAAGCTTTCTTT
-,TRBV6-5,TRBJ2-5,TRBD1,CASSYSNRGKTQYF,TGTGCCAGCAGTTACTCCAACAGGGGAAAGACCCAGTACTTC
-,TRBV5-4,TRBJ1-2,TRBD1,CASSLRQGTNYGYTF,TGTGCCAGCAGCTTACGACAGGGTACTAACTATGGCTACACCTTC
-,TRBV2,TRBJ1-5,-,CASTLGRKPQHF,TGTGCCAGCACCCTGGGTCGCAAGCCCCAGCATTTT
-,TRBV2,TRBJ2-7,TRBD2,CASSEVGGGSELISYEQYF,TGTGCCAGCAGTGAGGTGGGCGGGGGGTCCGAGCTCATCTCCTACGAGCAGTACTTC
-,TRBV5-6,TRBJ1-2,TRBD1,CASSLGDRGRFYGYTF,TGTGCCAGCAGCTTGGGGGACAGGGGGCGCTTCTATGGCTACACCTTC
-,TRBV6-1,TRBJ2-7,TRBD1,CASSEEAGGSYEQYF,TGTGCCAGCAGTGAAGAGGCAGGGGGCTCCTACGAGCAGTACTTC
-,TRBV14,TRBJ1-1,-,CASSQGLGGDTEAFF,TGTGCCAGCAGCCAAGGGCTAGGCGGGGACACTGAAGCTTTCTTT
-,TRBV11-3,TRBJ1-1,-,CASSLSTGRNTEAFF,TGTGCCAGCAGCTTAAGTACAGGACGGAACACTGAAGCTTTCTTT
-,TRBV9,TRBJ2-7,-,CASSVGAGASYEQYF,TGTGCCAGCAGCGTAGGAGCGGGCGCCTCCTACGAGCAGTACTTC
-,TRBV9,TRBJ2-3,-,CASSVALRSTDTQYF,TGTGCCAGCAGCGTAGCATTGCGGAGCACAGATACGCAGTATTTT